A single sample gave rise to the 5 T cell receptor beta chains below, sequenced in a study of T cell changes during pregnancy in multiple sclerosis (dated by TCRdb to about 2019). The library was obtained by the immunoSEQ multiplex PCR assay. Imported from immuneACCESS, the table was reduced by TCRdb to in-frame sequences with V and J called. These copies leave out some clones; in studies compared against another copy, an unresolved V gene accounts for under half, and the cause of the remainder is not known. Recorded for this sample are about 19,000 clones; 80% to 90% of them occurred a single time. Approximately 5.5% of the sample is taken by the ten largest. The specimen was CD8+ T cells from peripheral blood mononuclear cells, collected in the third trimester of pregnancy. The source is a female donor in good health, enrolled as a control in a pregnancy study.

The chain couples TRBV5-4 to TRBJ2-5; 8 bases align to TRBD1. The better agreement between TRBJ2-7 and the DNA end casts doubt on the J call. Germline-derived CDR1 and CDR2 are SGHNT and YYREEE (reference sequence). The CDR3 spans 15 residues. The CDR3: CASSLGTGHTYEQYF. CDR3 DNA sequence: TGTGCCAGCAGCTTGGGGACAGGGCACACCTACGAGCAGTACTTC.

This sequence joins TRBV5-3 and TRBJ2-5, with D tentatively TRBD2 (5 bases). TRBV5-3 is an open reading frame whose function is uncertain. The CDR3 runs 14 residues. V lost 0 bases and J 5 bases, leaving 11 bases between the germline ends. CDR3 sequence (DNA): TGTGCCAGAAGCTTGGACGGTCCGGGGGAGACCCAGTACTTC. Amino acids: CARSLDGPGETQYF.

The CDR3 DNA sequence: TGCGCCAGCAGCTTCGAGGGGGATCAGCCCCAGCATTTT. Protein product: CASSFEGDQPQHF. This sequence joins TRBV5-1 and TRBJ1-5; weak D call: TRBD1 (6 bases). Germline assignment: CDR1 SGHRS and CDR2 YFSETQ. V lost 2 bases, J lost 5 bases, and 8 bases lay in between. This CDR3 has 13 residues.

This clone is medium-sized within its sample. The chain carries TRBV7-3 and TRBJ2-2; a possible D gene is TRBD2 (6 bases). Between the trimmed V and J ends, which lost 5 bases and 1 base, there was a span of 17 bases. The CDR3 sequence is 17 residues long. Germline CDR1 is SGHTA and CDR2 is FQGTGA. The CDR3 protein is CASSPHQGGENTGELFF. Written as DNA, the CDR3 is TGTGCCAGCAGCCCCCATCAGGGCGGGGAGAACACCGGGGAGCTGTTTTTT. The full variable domain, rest sourced from reference TRBV7-3 and TRBJ2-2, is GAGVSQTPSNKVTEKGKYVELRCDPISGHTALYWYRQSLGQGPEFLIYFQGTGAADDSGLPNDRFFAVRPEGSVSTLKIQRTERGDSAVYLCASSPHQGGENTGELFFGEGSRLTVL.

V usage is TRBV27 and J usage is TRBJ1-1; 7 bases line up with TRBD1. The ends lost 5 bases at V and 4 bases at J; junction bases unmatched: 10. The germline gives CDR1 MNHEY, CDR2 SMNVEV (reference sequence). This CDR3 contains 15 residues. CDR3 coding DNA: TGTGCCAGCAGTCCGGGAGGGGGCCCTACCACTGAAGCTTTCTTT. Translation gives CASSPGGGPTTEAFF.